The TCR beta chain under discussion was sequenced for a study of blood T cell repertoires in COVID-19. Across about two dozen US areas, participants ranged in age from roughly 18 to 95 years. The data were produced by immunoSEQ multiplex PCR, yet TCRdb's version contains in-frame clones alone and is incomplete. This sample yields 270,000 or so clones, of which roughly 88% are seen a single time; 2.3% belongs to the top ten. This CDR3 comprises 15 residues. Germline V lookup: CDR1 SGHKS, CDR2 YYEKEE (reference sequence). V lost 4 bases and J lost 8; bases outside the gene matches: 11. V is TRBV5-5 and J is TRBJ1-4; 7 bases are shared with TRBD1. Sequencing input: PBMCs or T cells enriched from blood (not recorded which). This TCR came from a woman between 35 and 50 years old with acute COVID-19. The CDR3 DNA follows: TGTGCCAGCAGCGCCCCCACAGGGGCTGGAGAAAAACTGTTTTTT. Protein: CASSAPTGAGEKLFF. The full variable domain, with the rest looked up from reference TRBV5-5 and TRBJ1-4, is DAGVTQSPTHLIKTRGQQVTLRCSPISGHKSVSWYQQVLGQGPQFIFQYYEKEERGRGNFPDRFSARQFPNYSSELNVNALLLGDSALYLCASSAPTGAGEKLFFGSGTQLSVL.